The entry below describes one T cell receptor (beta chain). The clone's antigen remains unknown. It has no much larger one-base neighbor in the sample; base qualities were not kept. Donors were healthy HIV-negative adults with no recently reported acute infections or vaccinations. Every donor was a Caucasian adult residing in Nashville, Tennessee, USA. Magnetic negative selection was used to enrich CD4+ T cells, after which naive cells were positively selected on CD45RA and the negative fraction became the memory subset. Blood was collected by leukapheresis, and PBMCs were isolated by Ficoll-Histopaque density gradient centrifugation and then cryopreserved in liquid nitrogen vapor phase. Analytical flow cytometry was used to check the purity and quantity of each magnetically sorted T cell population. Genomic DNA was isolated from each sorted fraction and quantified by UV absorbance on a Nanodrop 2000c.

The data derive from a study of shared clonotypes between healthy human individuals (dated by TCRdb to the early 2020s). About the full investigation: The cohort included a few men and a couple of women between 18 and 49 years of age. Between about 0.85 and 9.5 billion PBMCs per donor were obtained by leukapheresis. To increase sequencing depth and limit assay-specific biases, different laboratories used diverse techniques to prepare libraries and sequence TCR repertoires. The study deeply sequenced blood TCR repertoires of five healthy adults to estimate repertoire size and the extent of clonotype sharing between individuals. For each donor, three plates each were used for CD4 naive and CD4 memory, two plates were used for CD8 naive, and one plate was used for CD8 memory.

What the authors observed across the whole study: Compared with non-shared clonotypes, the clonotypes found in all four sorted-subset donors had higher generation probabilities. Estimated clonotype richness was generally larger for naive than for memory subsets. Rarefaction of sorted-subset datasets indicated incomplete sequencing despite the large sequencing depth. Pairwise subsampling indicated that sequencing depth was expected to affect the degree of clonotype sharing among donors. Roughly 5% of naive CD4, roughly 3.6% of naive CD8, approximately 2.2% of memory CD4, and about 0.4% of memory CD8 clonotypes were shared across a handful of donors. The small number of donors limited the genetic and exposure-history diversity represented. Only blood was sampled, and tissue TCR repertoires likely differ from those in blood.

TCR CDR3 regions were amplified from genomic DNA by multiplex PCR using the deep immunoSEQ assay. Extracted genomic DNA from each cell subset was spread evenly across all wells of several immunoSEQ 96-well plates, with each plate serving as a replicate. For sorted subsets, about 0.2 ug genomic DNA, equal to 25,000 to 35,000 T cell genomes, was loaded into each replicate PCR. Purified libraries were measured with a Qubit 3.0 fluorometer, size-checked on a Bioanalyzer 2100, and measured again with the KAPA Library Quantification kit. A separate single-read 150-cycle Illumina NextSeq 550 flow cell was used to sequence each immunoSEQ 96-well plate. From the authors' description of their analysis: The immunoSEQ output contained only junctional sequences without quality scores, so filtering could not match that applied to full-length reads. Sequences were annotated with PyIR, a Python wrapper for IgBLAST v1.9, using IMGT germline references to assign V/J genes and CDR3. Reads with weak V/J assignments (E-value above 1e-6), missing CDR3, stop codons, out-of-frame junctions, or ambiguous translated residues were removed. A V3J clonotype was defined by an identical inferred V gene, J gene, and CDR3 amino acid sequence. Percentage overlap between repertoires was calculated by dividing the number of shared unique clonotypes by the size of the smaller repertoire. Three approaches were used to assess repertoire richness: RTK rarefaction, the Chao1 estimator, and Recon v2.1 estimates of unobserved clonotypes. Generation probabilities were computed with OLGA for all TCRbeta clonotypes obtained by the gDNA method from a handful of donors. The table comes from immuneACCESS by way of TCRdb, which keeps in-frame sequences with V and J called. Part of the clones is missing from these tables; in studies checked, under half for an unresolved V gene and the rest for unknown reasons. From that table come the V and J calls and clone size; the DNA was used to work out D and trimming. The sample table holds about 980,000 clones, of which less than 85% were seen once. Jointly, the top ten make up about 1.5% of the sample.

Sequences SNHLY (CDR1) and FYNNEI (CDR2) are obtained from the germline V gene. From the cysteine up to the phenylalanine, the CDR3 has a length of 13 residues. Only the CDR3 DNA is retained, 39 bases long and in frame from the first base. The germline V and J ends show losses of 6 bases and 7 bases respectively, and no gene match explains 6 bases of the junction. The sample comprised memory CD4+ T cells sorted from blood. The cell subset or site label here, explained by the study, means: CD45RA-negative fraction. The clonotype originates from a young man in good health. This chain joins TRBV2 to TRBJ2-1, with 7 central nucleotides matching TRBD2. Here the CDR3 is given as CASRPSGMNEQFF. The DNA is TGTGCCAGCAGACCTAGCGGTATGAATGAGCAGTTCTTC.